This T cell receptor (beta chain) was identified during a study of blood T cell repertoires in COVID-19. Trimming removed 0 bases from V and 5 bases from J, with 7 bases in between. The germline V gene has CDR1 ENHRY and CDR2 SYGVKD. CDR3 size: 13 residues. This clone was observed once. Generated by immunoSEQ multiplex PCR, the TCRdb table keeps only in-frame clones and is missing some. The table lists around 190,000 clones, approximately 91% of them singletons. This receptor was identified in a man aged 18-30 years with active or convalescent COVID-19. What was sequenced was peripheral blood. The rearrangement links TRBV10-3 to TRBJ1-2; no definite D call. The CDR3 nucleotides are TGTGCCATCAGTGAGTCCGATACATATGGCTACACCTTC. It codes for CAISESDTYGYTF.